This TCR beta chain comes out of a study of blood T cells in healthy people across ages. The authors ran a second PCR of roughly 6 to 12 cycles using a sample-barcoded 5' primer and a J-beta primer mix. TCRdb reprocessed the 5' RACE reads with MiXCR, giving one entry per CDR3 protein. The table has around 850,000 distinct CDR3 sequences, roughly 34% seen once. The CDR3 runs 17 residues. Germline values: CDR1 SGHAT, CDR2 FQDESV (reference sequence). This clonotype was detected once. A junction boundary mismatches the germline segment, possibly from a read error. The genes are TRBV11-1 and TRBJ2-1, with D perhaps matching TRBD2 (5 bases). The receptor was isolated from a man aged 18-30 years in good health. Material: blood. The CDR3 spells CASSLEVVRAAYKEQFF. The CDR3 DNA reads as TGTGCCAGCAGCTTAGAGGTAGTGAGGGCGGCCTACAAGGAGCAGTTTTTC.